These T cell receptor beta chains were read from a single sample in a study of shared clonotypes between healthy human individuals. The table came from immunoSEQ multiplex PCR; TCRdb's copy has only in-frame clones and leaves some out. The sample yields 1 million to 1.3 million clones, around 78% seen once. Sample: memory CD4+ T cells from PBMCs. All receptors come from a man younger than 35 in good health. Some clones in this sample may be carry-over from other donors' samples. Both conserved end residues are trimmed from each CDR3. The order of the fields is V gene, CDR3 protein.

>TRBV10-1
ASSLRSLGSEQF
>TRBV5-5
ASSGWADTQY
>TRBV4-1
ASSQAHTSDYEQY
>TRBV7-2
ASSLGGAGNEQF
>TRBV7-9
ASRYDRVNTEAF
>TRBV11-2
ASSRDPGQETQY
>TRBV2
ASSGDSESYYT
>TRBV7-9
ASSRDPSYNEQF
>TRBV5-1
ASSLGGADYGYT
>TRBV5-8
ASSFFGSQETQY
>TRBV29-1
SVGGDLGAYNEQF
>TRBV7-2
ASSLGGGFYGYT
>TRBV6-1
ASSAPIATNEKLF
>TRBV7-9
ASSSHRGQLRKNIQY
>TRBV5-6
ASSLGSEYEQY
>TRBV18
ASSPLVTGEGYEQY
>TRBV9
ASSVGGRDSYNEQF
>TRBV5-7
ASSLGGSGGYT
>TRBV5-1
ASSTHSTGELF
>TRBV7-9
ASVNGGDQETQY
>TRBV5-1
ASSPGQGAEAF
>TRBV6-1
ASSETTHNEQF
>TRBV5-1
ASSLEGEPQF
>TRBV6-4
ASSAQTGSGYT
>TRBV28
ASSFGGSGLNEQF
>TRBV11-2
ASSLDSAGGETQY
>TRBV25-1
ASSPGTLYGYT
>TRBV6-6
ASSPSDRGRSQPQH
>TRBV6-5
ASAERTGGSYEQY
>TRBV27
ASSTRLAQSYEQY
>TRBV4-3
ASTQNREEGF
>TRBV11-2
ASSRQGQGVFEAF
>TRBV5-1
ASSRLAYQETQY